This T cell receptor (beta chain) emerged from a study of Graves' ophthalmopathy and Graves' hyperthyroidism. Study findings and constraints: The 13-signature model separated ophthalmopathy from stable hyperthyroidism at 85% to 90% sensitivity and about 81% specificity.

The study amplified TCR beta CDR3 regions using RNA transcripts. An initial RT-PCR round employing HTBI primers preceded a second-round multiplex PCR. TCRdb processed the multiplex PCR reads anew with MiXCR; each CDR3 protein has one entry. This table holds 300,000 to 450,000 distinct CDR3 sequences, approximately 17% found once. This clonotype was seen at least ten times. Its cognate antigen is unknown. Hyperthyroidism patients, aged 18 to 65, were newly diagnosed, under 2 months' duration. Thyroid ultrasound, orbital computed tomography, TRAb, serum thyroxine and clinical symptoms formed the basis of diagnosis. The CDR3 has 18 residues. Germline CDR1 and CDR2: SGHRS and YFSETQ. The V gene end was trimmed by 4 bases and the J gene end by 2 bases; junction bases not matched to a gene: 11.

This chain connects TRBV5-1 to TRBJ2-1; TRBD2 matches at 11 bases. This sequence was found in an adult woman with stable Graves' hyperthyroidism. The material sequenced was peripheral blood. Written as DNA, the CDR3 is TGCGCCAGCAGCCCACTAGCGGGAGCCCCACCGACCTACAATGAGCAGTTCTTC. The encoded protein is CASSPLAGAPPTYNEQFF.